This record covers a single T cell receptor (beta chain). This clone has only a few counts. Its antigen target is currently unknown. Base quality data are lacking; no much larger clone is found one base away. This entry belongs to a study of radiation and T cells in renal cell carcinoma (dated by TCRdb to 2019 to 2021). Looking at the study overall: A total of around 50 samples underwent TCR beta sequencing, made up of approximately 26 tumors and around 27 peripheral blood samples. The final blood draw was performed at 4 weeks after radiation, at the same time as nephrectomy. A total of about 4 million unique CDR3 nucleotide sequences, encoding 2.5 million to 3 million unique CDR3 amino acid sequences, were found across all 50 or so samples.

Here is what the overall study found, with its caveats: Because no pretreatment tumor biopsies were available, whether clonotypes were present in the tumor at baseline could not be determined. Top tumor clonotypes rose in blood from baseline to 2 weeks post-radiation, then contracted by 4 weeks, suggesting transient expansion of tumor-resident clones. Dynamics of the blood repertoire were not tracked past 4 weeks after treatment. Because the trial had a single-armed design, the trial could not examine how radiation dose or scheduling affected the TCR repertoire.

Following the manufacturer's recommendations, the immunoSEQ kit was used to generate TCR beta libraries from genomic DNA. Library preparation used a first multiplex PCR with proprietary primers, then a second PCR adding unique barcodes, with bead cleanups after each round. Each sample batch included a kit-provided positive control reaction and a negative control reaction. The final libraries were assessed on an Agilent 4200 TapeStation D1000 ScreenTape, pooled by volume, and quantified by qPCR. Sequencing was performed on an Illumina NextSeq500 using a MidOutput 150-cycle cartridge, with 156 Read1 cycles, 15 Index1 cycles, and the kit custom primers. The pooled library was loaded at 0.95 to 1 pM, with an approximately 20% PhiX control spiked in. Per the authors' processing: The vendor-processed data were analyzed in R, and a clonotype was defined as all T cells that share the same CDR3 nucleotide sequence. In the clone abundance analyses, frequencies in each sample were normalized to that sample's 10,000 most abundant clones. Public T cell clones, which averaged fewer than five per sample, were removed prior to analysis. Tumor-enriched and baseline blood-enriched clonotypes were defined by at least a 32-fold difference in abundance between compartments. A beta-binomial differential abundance model was used to identify clonotypes that were expanded or contracted between blood time points. Tumor-blood repertoire similarity was measured with the Baroni-Urbani and Buser coefficient, and groups were compared using two-tailed Wilcoxon tests in R. TCRdb took over this immuneACCESS table, retaining in-frame rearrangements with V and J assigned. Such tables are incomplete; in checked studies, under half of the missing clones stem from an unresolved V gene, and the remainder is unexplained. Clone size and the V and J calls come from that table; the DNA yielded D and trimming. The sample yields roughly 58,000 clones; 70% to 80% were counted once. 6.5% to 7.5% of the sample belongs to the ten largest clones.

The time point label, read with the paper, signifies: blood 4 weeks post-SBRT, at nephrectomy. Explained via the paper, the treatment or condition label denotes: 15 Gy SBRT to primary tumor, nephrectomy 4 weeks later. The samples were drawn from a clinical trial, where primary renal cell carcinomas were treated with 15 Gy of stereotactic body radiation therapy and then removed by nephrectomy 4 weeks afterward. To track tumor-enriched clonotypes, serial peripheral blood was sampled from radiation-treated patients at baseline and at 2 weeks and 4 weeks after SBRT. Renal cell carcinoma with clear cell pathology was present in all patients. The QIAamp DNA Blood Mini Kit (Qiagen) was used to prepare genomic DNA for TCR sequencing. Only samples passing all quality control checks were included in the analyses. From its cysteine to its phenylalanine, the CDR3 spans 12 amino acids. Only the CDR3 portion is preserved as DNA: 36 bases, with reading frame beginning at the first base. V and J are truncated by 7 bases and 1 base respectively, leaving an intervening sequence of 11 bases. As encoded in the germline V gene, CDR1 is SQVTM while CDR2 is ANQGSEA.

The sequencing used blood, collected from a patient whose treatment included radiotherapy and nephrectomy. This receptor was identified in a man between 60 and 75 years old with renal cell carcinoma. The receptor chain draws on TRBV29-1 and TRBJ2-7; the D region possibly corresponds to TRBD1 (6 bases align). The CDR3 region: CSGAGQSYEQYF. The sequenced DNA: TGCAGCGGAGCTGGACAGTCCTACGAGCAGTACTTC.